A selection of T cell receptor beta chains follows, all from one sample in a study of T cell clones after liver transplantation. Sequenced by immunoSEQ multiplex PCR; TCRdb stores in-frame clones only, minus some. The repertoire consists of more than 65,000 clones, with 75% to 90% occurring once and the leading ten covering approximately 0.77%. The source was CD4+ T cells from blood, collected 12 months after liver transplant. Receptor source: a human patient who received a liver transplant. Some T cells here may be from the graft donor. The CDR3 runs from the conserved cysteine through the conserved F or W. The D gene is left open where the match is weak. Not every row has a clone size; where given, it reads once, few, many or a size class.

>-|TRBV18|-|TRBJ1-5
CASSPDSLSNQPQHF
TGTGCCAGCTCACCCGACAGTCTCAGCAATCAGCCCCAGCATTTT
>-|TRBV5-1|-|TRBJ2-2
CASSFPTRTYPRTGELFF
TGCGCCAGCAGCTTCCCCACACGAACGTACCCGAGGACCGGGGAGCTGTTTTTT
>TRBD1|TRBV10-1|-|TRBJ2-1
CASSDKPRGQWNEQFF
TGCGCCAGCAGTGATAAGCCCAGGGGGCAGTGGAATGAGCAGTTCTTC
>TRBD2|TRBV9|-|TRBJ2-7
CASSVRSSGHAYEQYF
TGTGCCAGCAGCGTAAGATCTAGCGGCCACGCCTACGAGCAGTACTTC
>-|TRBV16|-|TRBJ2-5
CASSQWETQYF
TGTGCCAGCAGCCAATGGGAGACCCAGTACTTC
>TRBD1|TRBV18|-|TRBJ1-5
CASSPPGQGRSEPQHF
TGTGCCAGCTCACCACCGGGACAGGGGAGATCTGAGCCCCAGCATTTT
>-|TRBV19|-|TRBJ1-5
CASSKDSISNQPQHF
TGTGCCAGTAGTAAGGACAGTATTAGCAATCAGCCCCAGCATTTT
>TRBD1|TRBV5-1|-|TRBJ1-1
CASSLQGATEAFF
TGCGCCAGCAGCTTACAGGGGGCGACTGAAGCTTTCTTT
>TRBD2|TRBV7-8|-|TRBJ2-5
CASTLGGGGQETQYF
TGTGCCAGCACCTTGGGTGGGGGGGGACAAGAGACCCAGTACTTC
>-|TRBV28|once|TRBJ1-1
CASSPHSASRGAFF
TGTGCCAGCAGTCCGCATAGTGCCTCCCGGGGAGCTTTCTTT
>TRBD2|TRBV5-1|-|TRBJ2-7
CASSSTSGSDEQYF
TGCGCCAGCAGCTCGACTAGCGGGAGTGACGAGCAGTACTTC
>-|TRBV11-2|few|TRBJ1-3
CASSLQGAGNTIYF
TGTGCCAGCAGCTTACAGGGAGCTGGAAACACCATATATTTT
>TRBD1|TRBV28|few|TRBJ1-2
CASSLGLGQPPNYGYTF
TGTGCCAGCAGTTTAGGTTTGGGACAGCCGCCTAACTATGGCTACACCTTC
>-|TRBV7-2|few|TRBJ1-1
CASSLAWGPAFF
TGTGCCAGCAGCTTAGCTTGGGGCCCCGCTTTCTTT
>TRBD2|TRBV9|-|TRBJ2-5
CASSVGGRARETQYF
TGTGCCAGCAGCGTAGGAGGGAGGGCACGAGAGACCCAGTACTTC
>TRBD1|TRBV2|few|TRBJ1-2
CAIPGTGVAPDTF
TGTGCCATACCCGGGACAGGGGTGGCTCCGGACACCTTC
>-|TRBV6-6|-|TRBJ1-1
CASIKSQVNTEAFF
TGTGCCAGCATAAAAAGCCAGGTGAACACTGAAGCTTTCTTT
>-|TRBV29-1|few|TRBJ2-2
CSVGGKSSGELFF
TGCAGCGTTGGTGGAAAGTCGTCCGGGGAGCTGTTTTTT
>-|TRBV7-6|-|TRBJ2-2
CASSFRGNTGELFF
TGTGCCAGCAGCTTTAGGGGAAACACCGGGGAGCTGTTTTTT
>-|TRBV29-1|-|TRBJ2-1
CSVGSDEQFF
TGCAGCGTTGGGTCTGATGAGCAGTTCTTC
>-|TRBV28|-|TRBJ2-7
CASSLNLEEQYF
TGTGCCAGCAGTTTGAATCTGGAAGAGCAGTACTTC
>TRBD2|TRBV4-3|-|TRBJ2-3
CASSISGRETDTQYF
TGCGCCAGCAGCATCAGCGGGAGGGAAACAGATACGCAGTATTTT
>-|TRBV7-8|-|TRBJ1-2
CASSLDSGGNYGYTF
TGTGCCAGCAGCTTAGACTCGGGGGGAAACTATGGCTACACCTTC
>-|TRBV6-1|-|TRBJ1-5
CASNAWPQPQHF
TGTGCCAGCAACGCGTGGCCTCAGCCCCAGCATTTT
>TRBD2|TRBV6-1|-|TRBJ2-3
CASSGTSGSLVFNIDTQYF
TGTGCCAGCAGTGGGACTAGCGGGAGCTTGGTATTCAATATCGATACGCAGTATTTT
>-|TRBV2|-|TRBJ1-5
CASSDESVEPQHF
TGTGCCAGCAGTGATGAGTCAGTGGAGCCCCAGCATTTT
>TRBD2|TRBV5-1|-|TRBJ2-1
CASSSGLAGDNEQFF
TGCGCCAGCAGCTCGGGACTAGCGGGAGATAATGAGCAGTTCTTC
>-|TRBV5-1|once|TRBJ1-1
CASSVRGTEAFF
TGCGCCAGCAGCGTCAGGGGCACTGAAGCTTTCTTT
>-|TRBV7-2|once|TRBJ2-5
CASSLAAGTGGETQYF
TGTGCCAGCAGCTTAGCCGCCGGGACTGGGGGAGAGACCCAGTACTTC
>-|TRBV19|-|TRBJ2-5
CASSIDLFPGGRETQYF
TGTGCCAGTAGTATAGATCTATTTCCCGGGGGCAGAGAGACCCAGTACTTC
>-|TRBV6-1|-|TRBJ2-3
CASSEIGQQYF
TGTGCCAGCAGTGAAATAGGACAGCAGTATTTT
>-|TRBV4-2|-|TRBJ2-2
CASSSQTGTNTGELFF
TGTGCCAGCAGCTCCCAGACAGGAACGAACACCGGGGAGCTGTTTTTT
>-|TRBV5-1|once|TRBJ2-2
CASSYQLNTGELFF
TGCGCCAGCAGCTACCAACTTAACACCGGGGAGCTGTTTTTT
>-|TRBV6-1|-|TRBJ1-1
CASSEGRSGGSSMNTEAFF
TGTGCCAGCAGTGAAGGGAGAAGCGGGGGATCGTCGATGAACACTGAAGCTTTCTTT
>TRBD1|TRBV28|-|TRBJ1-3
CASRPGQGRLAGNTIYF
TGTGCCAGCAGACCGGGACAGGGAAGGCTAGCTGGAAACACCATATATTTT
>-|TRBV7-9|-|TRBJ2-1
CASSLAWEQFF
TGTGCCAGCAGCCTAGCCTGGGAGCAGTTCTTC
>-|TRBV5-6|-|TRBJ2-5
CASSLGLGGSQYF
TGTGCCAGCAGCTTGGGCTTGGGGGGATCCCAGTACTTC
>-|TRBV6-5|-|TRBJ1-5
CASSYGGSQPQHF
TGTGCCAGCAGTTACGGGGGGAGCCAGCCCCAGCATTTT
>-|TRBV6-1|once|TRBJ2-4
CASSGVGRGKNIQYF
TGTGCCAGCAGTGGAGTCGGTCGGGGCAAAAACATTCAGTACTTC
>-|TRBV7-2|-|TRBJ1-1
CASRKNPTAQNTEAFF
TGTGCCAGCAGAAAGAACCCGACAGCTCAGAACACTGAAGCTTTCTTT